The rows below give T cell receptor beta chains drawn from one sample of a study of blood T cell repertoires in COVID-19. TCRdb's table, derived via immunoSEQ multiplex PCR, lists solely in-frame clones and lacks some. The sample shows roughly 300,000 clones, roughly nine tenths of them seen only once. Sequenced input: peripheral blood. These receptors came from a woman under 40 with COVID-19, enrolled during active disease. The CDR3 runs from the conserved cysteine through the conserved F or W. The D gene is left open where the match is weak. Only some rows state a clone size, as once, few, many or a class for expanded clones.

V gene	clone size	J gene	D gene	CDR3 DNA	CDR3 protein
TRBV5-1	-	TRBJ1-4	TRBD1	TGCGCCAGCAGCAATAATGGACAGGGAGCTAATGAAAAACTGTTTTTT	CASSNNGQGANEKLFF
TRBV28	-	TRBJ1-2	-	TGTGCCACCAGGGGCGACTATGGCTACACCTTC	CATRGDYGYTF
TRBV7-9	-	TRBJ1-3	-	TGTGCCAGCAGCCCCAGCGGGGGGACCTCTGGAAACACCATATATTTT	CASSPSGGTSGNTIYF
TRBV27	-	TRBJ1-1	-	TGTGCCAGCAGTTTCCAGGGGATAGGCACTGAAGCTTTCTTT	CASSFQGIGTEAFF
TRBV11-3	few	TRBJ1-4	TRBD1	TGTGCCAGCAGAGTTCCGGGACAGGGAAATGGGACTAATGAAAAACTGTTTTTT	CASRVPGQGNGTNEKLFF
TRBV19	-	TRBJ1-2	TRBD1	TGTGCCAGTAGTATCAGGGGGTCTTTTGGTGGCTACACCTTC	CASSIRGSFGGYTF
TRBV4-1	-	TRBJ1-6	TRBD1	TGCGCCAGCAGCCAAGATCAGGGGGTTGAAGGTTCACCCCTCCACTTT	CASSQDQGVEGSPLHF
TRBV27	few	TRBJ1-2	TRBD1	TGTGCCAGCAGTTTAGACAGGGGGACGTCTACCTATGGCTACACCTTC	CASSLDRGTSTYGYTF
TRBV19	-	TRBJ2-1	TRBD2	TGTGCCAGTAGTATTGAGCGGGAGCCCAATGAGCAGTTCTTC	CASSIEREPNEQFF
TRBV6-2/TRBV6-3	once	TRBJ2-1	-	TGTGCCAGCAGTTACTCGCCAGACTATGAGCAGTTCTTC	CASSYSPDYEQFF
TRBV7-3	-	TRBJ2-4	TRBD1	TGTGCCAGCAGCGCAGATGGAAGACAGGGGGGAGAAGGGCTTAGGGCCAAAAACATTCAGTACTTC	CASSADGRQGGEGLRAKNIQYF
TRBV7-9	-	TRBJ2-1	TRBD2	TGTGCCAGCAGGACTAGCGGGAGAGGCAATGAGCAGTTCTTC	CASRTSGRGNEQFF
TRBV5-5	-	TRBJ1-1	-	TGTGCCAGCAGATACAGCCCGAACACTGAAGCTTTCTTT	CASRYSPNTEAFF
TRBV20-1	-	TRBJ1-2	-	TGCAGTGCTAGGGGGGGGCTCGGCTACACCTTC	CSARGGLGYTF
TRBV11-2	-	TRBJ2-7	TRBD2	TGTGCCAGCAGCCCTCAGGGAGCGGGAGAAAGGCACGAGCAGTACTTC	CASSPQGAGERHEQYF
TRBV11-3	once	TRBJ2-2	-	TGTGCCAGCAGCTTATCATGGATAGAGGGGAACACCGGGGAGCTGTTTTTT	CASSLSWIEGNTGELFF
TRBV2	-	TRBJ1-5	-	TGTGCCAGCAGGGGCTACGGGACAAACAATCAGCCCCAGCATTTT	CASRGYGTNNQPQHF
TRBV10-3	-	TRBJ2-3	TRBD1	TGTGCCATCACCCGGGACAGGGGAACAGATACGCAGTATTTT	CAITRDRGTDTQYF